These 10 T cell receptor beta chains came from one sample sequenced in a study of T cell changes during pregnancy in multiple sclerosis. The assay was immunoSEQ multiplex PCR, and TCRdb's table has in-frame clones only and misses some. The profile shows around 68,000 clones, 90% to 95% of them singletons. Sequencing used peripheral blood, obtained after pregnancy. The receptor set was obtained from a female donor in good health, enrolled as a control in a pregnancy study.

The rearrangement joins TRBV19 to TRBJ1-5; 7 positions agree with TRBD1. Germline-derived CDR1 and CDR2 are LNHDA and SQIVND (reference sequence). The CDR3 is 17 amino acids. V gave up 0 bases and J gave up 6 bases; unmatched junction bases: 11. CDR3 loop: CASSIDPTGSYPQPQHF. The DNA for the CDR3 is TGTGCCAGTAGTATAGATCCGACAGGGTCCTACCCTCAGCCCCAGCATTTT.

A few counts support this clone. This chain connects TRBV11-2 to TRBJ2-3; D perhaps matches TRBD1 (5 bases). Germline values: CDR1 SGHAT, CDR2 FQNNGV. The CDR3 is made up of 15 amino acids. V was pared by 5 bases and J by 1 base, with 13 bases between. The CDR3 DNA reads as TGTGCCAGCAGCCCCTACAGGTTCCGCACAGATACGCAGTATTTT. Protein product: CASSPYRFRTDTQYF.

The V and J genes are TRBV12-5 and TRBJ1-1; TRBD1 agrees at 8 bases. The germline gives CDR1 LGHNT, CDR2 FRNRAP. V shed 0 bases, J shed 0 bases, and the junction held 3 bases outside the gene matches. There are 16 residues in the CDR3. The CDR3 sequence: CASGLVQGALNTEAFF. The CDR3 nucleotides are TGTGCTAGTGGTTTGGTCCAGGGGGCGTTGAACACTGAAGCTTTCTTT.

The chain couples TRBV6-1 to TRBJ1-5; D unclear. V lost 8 bases and J 2 bases, leaving 10 bases between the germline ends. The CDR3 runs 13 residues. From germline, CDR1 is MNHNS and CDR2 SASEGT. The CDR3 DNA reads TGTGCCAGCGGGTCGCGGGGCAATCAGCCCCAGCATTTT. Amino acid sequence: CASGSRGNQPQHF.

As regards this clone: The sample holds other DNA sequences that translate to the same CDR3. The CDR3 sequence is CSASGNTEAFF. The CDR3 nucleotides read TGCAGTGCTTCCGGGAACACTGAAGCTTTCTTT. The chain carries TRBV20-1 and TRBJ1-1; D remains ambiguous. Germline V gene data show CDR1 as DFQATT and CDR2 as SNEGSKA (reference sequence). The CDR3 is made up of 11 amino acids. Trimming cost V 5 bases and J 1 base, with 5 bases left between them.

This clone was picked up one time. The rearrangement joins TRBV5-6 to TRBJ2-1; 11 nucleotides line up with TRBD2. This CDR3 comprises 16 residues. The trim removed 4 bases at V and 4 bases at J, leaving 7 bases unmatched. Germline V gene lookup returns CDR1 SGHDT and CDR2 YYEEEE. The CDR3 sequence is CASSQSLAGEYNEQFF. CDR3 nucleotides: TGTGCCAGCAGCCAGTCACTAGCGGGGGAGTACAATGAGCAGTTCTTC.

The sample holds one count of this clone. The rearrangement uses TRBV4-2 and TRBJ2-5; TRBD2 is a possible D gene (5 bases). CDR3 size: 15 residues. V lost 4 bases and J lost 5, with 17 bases in between. CDR1 is LGHNA, CDR2 YNFKEQ, per germline. This chain's CDR3 is CASSPAGLLGETQYF. Here the CDR3 DNA reads TGTGCCAGCAGCCCGGCGGGCCTACTGGGGGAGACCCAGTACTTC.

The V and J genes are TRBV6-5 and TRBJ1-3; D uncertain. This CDR3 has 15 residues. Looked up from germline, CDR1 is MNHEY and CDR2 is SVGAGI. V lost 0 bases, J lost 0 bases, and 6 bases lay in between. CDR3 nucleotides: TGTGCCAGCAGTTACTCGACTCACTCTGGAAACACCATATATTTT. As protein: CASSYSTHSGNTIYF.

This chain joins TRBV5-6 and TRBJ2-7; TRBD1 is a possible D gene (5 bases). Trimming shortened V by 4 bases and J by 2 bases, and 13 bases separated the two germline ends. CDR3 size: 14 residues. Per germline, CDR1 SGHDT and CDR2 YYEEEE. CDR3 residues: CASSLQGFPYEQYF. CDR3 coding DNA: TGTGCCAGCAGCCTTCAGGGATTTCCCTACGAGCAGTACTTC.

The chain joins TRBV27 to TRBJ2-7; the D gene is possibly TRBD1 (5 bases). The CDR3 runs to 12 residues. The germline V gene has CDR1 MNHEY and CDR2 SMNVEV (reference sequence). V was trimmed by 5 bases and J by 2 bases, leaving 7 bases between them. This CDR3 reads CASSDSTYEQYF. DNA for the CDR3: TGTGCCAGCAGTGACAGTACCTACGAGCAGTACTTC.